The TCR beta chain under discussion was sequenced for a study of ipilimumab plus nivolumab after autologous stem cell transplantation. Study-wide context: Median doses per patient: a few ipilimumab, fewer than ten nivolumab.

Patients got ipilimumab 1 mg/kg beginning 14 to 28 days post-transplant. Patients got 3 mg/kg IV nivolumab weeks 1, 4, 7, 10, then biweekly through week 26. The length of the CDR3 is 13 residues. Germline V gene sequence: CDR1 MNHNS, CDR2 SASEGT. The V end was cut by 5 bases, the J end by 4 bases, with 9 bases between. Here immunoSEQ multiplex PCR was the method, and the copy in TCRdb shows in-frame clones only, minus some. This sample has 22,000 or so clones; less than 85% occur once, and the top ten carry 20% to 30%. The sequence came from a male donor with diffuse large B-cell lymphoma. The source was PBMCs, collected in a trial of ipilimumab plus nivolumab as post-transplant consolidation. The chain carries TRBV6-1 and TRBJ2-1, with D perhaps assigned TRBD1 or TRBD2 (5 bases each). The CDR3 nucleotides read TGTGCCAGCAGTTCGGGGCGGTACAATGAGCAGTTCTTC. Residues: CASSSGRYNEQFF.